This T cell receptor beta chain emerged from a study of blood T cells in healthy people across ages (dated by TCRdb to the mid-2010s). With regard to the full study: In model experiments, roughly one uniquely barcoded TCR beta cDNA molecule per two T cells was captured by template switching. The study measured age-related changes in TCR beta repertoire diversity using deep sequencing normalized with unique cDNA molecular identifiers. For two donors (one aged 18 to 30 and one aged 80 or older), the study analyzed two additional independent replicas of 1 million unique cDNA reads from the same blood draw. The donors were split into four age groups: young (average about 16 years), middle-aged (around 37), aged (over 55) and long-lived (approximately 80). To avoid experimental bias, donors of different ages were distributed randomly across sequencing lanes.

Libraries were built with 5' RACE. Sequencing was performed on an Illumina HiSeq 2500. A second about 7 to 12 cycle PCR used a sample-barcoded 5' primer and a J-beta primer mix. A template-switch 5' adaptor carrying 12 random nucleotides introduced a unique molecular identifier onto each TCR beta cDNA molecule. Each sample yielded at least 3 million CDR3-containing paired-end reads. First-strand cDNA synthesis was performed from all RNA using the Mint cDNA synthesis kit, with priming by a TRBC-specific oligonucleotide. All cDNA was treated with uracil-DNA glycosylase and then went through a first 18-cycle PCR with the universal primers M1SS and BC2_uni_R. Per the source publication's procedure: For normalization, 1 million high-quality reads, each with a distinct molecular identifier, were randomly selected from each sample. Instead of being binned into consensus sequences, reads that shared molecular identifiers were thrown out. CDR3 identification, clonotype clustering and error correction used MiTCR with a Q25 quality threshold and the strictest error-elimination algorithm. A nonparametric unseen species model with Euler transformation was used to estimate a lower bound on total TCR beta diversity. Through fastp at Q25 and MiXCR, TCRdb rebuilt clones from the public reads, retaining in-frame beta chains. Records with the same CDR3 protein are collapsed into one entry carrying the most frequent genes and DNA. The V and J calls reflect TCRdb's pipeline rather than the authors' work. The sample table lists more than 1 million distinct CDR3 sequences, less than 50% of them with a count of one. The top ten clones comprise approximately 19% of the sample.

Of note for this clonotype: Its antigen target is currently unknown. Within one base of it there is no much larger clone, and no base qualities were kept.

Study-level results and caveats: Because profiling used bulk unsorted PBMCs, naive and antigen-experienced compartments could not be compared conclusively. As age increased, observed TCR beta diversity per million T cells dropped in a roughly linear way, and a significant reduction was already evident by age 40. Compared with the aged group, the long-lived group had more naive CD4+ T cells, fewer expanded clones and increased TCR diversity, suggesting age selection. Because the CMV infection status of the donors was unknown, age-related changes in expanded clonotypes may potentially have been confounded. Estimates of total diversity from one million sequenced T cells were regarded as lower bounds and underestimates. A strong correlation was found between observed TCR beta diversity and the percentage of naive T cells measured by flow cytometry.

V gives up 5 bases and J gives up 3 bases, and the segment between their germline ends measures 19 bases. Its CDR3 holds 16 amino acids, cysteine through phenylalanine. The read is trimmed to its CDR3 DNA, 48 bases read in frame from base 1. The 39 donors, aged about 6 to 95 years, were systemically healthy Caucasian individuals from Russia. Each donor gave ten milliliters of peripheral blood, drawn into EDTA-treated Vacutainer tubes. Ficoll-Paque density-gradient centrifugation was used to isolate PBMCs, with at least 6.5 million per sample. Trizol reagent was used to extract total RNA from PBMCs, with at least 5.5 micrograms per sample. The percentages of naive CD45RAhigh/CD27high T cells were determined by flow cytometry on a PBMC aliquot from every donor.

The chain is encoded by TRBV12-3 or TRBV12-4 joined to TRBJ1-2; TRBD1 is a possible D gene, resting on 5 matching bases. The receptor was derived from a woman in her fifties or sixties in good health. Sequenced input: blood. The CDR3 corresponds to CASSEGDGSSDYGYTF. The nucleotide sequence is given as TGTGCCAGCAGTGAAGGGGACGGATCGTCGGACTATGGCTACACCTTC.